This TCR beta chain was recovered during a study of blood T cells in healthy people across ages. Comment on this clonotype: This may be a read error, as it is one base from a much larger clone.

Combining a sample-barcoded 5' primer with a J-beta primer mix, a second PCR ran for about 6 to 12 cycles. TCRdb fed the 5' RACE reads into MiXCR, producing one record per CDR3 protein. The repertoire holds around 750,000 distinct CDR3 sequences, with 53% as singletons. Germline lookup yields CDR1 SEHNR and CDR2 FQNEAQ (reference sequence). The CDR3 consists of 14 residues. Sample: blood. The chain combines TRBV7-9 with TRBJ2-1; D possibly corresponds to TRBD2 (7 bases). The last part of the DNA fits TRBJ2-7 better; the J call may be wrong. The receptor was isolated from a man at least 80 years old in good health. CDR3 region: CASRLGGASYEQYF. CDR3 nucleotide sequence: TGTGCCAGCAGATTAGGGGGGGCGTCCTACGAGCAGTACTTC.